Presented here are 4 T cell receptor beta chains from one specimen sequenced in a study of blood T cell repertoires in COVID-19. Only in-frame clones appear in the TCRdb table, and some are missing; sequencing was by immunoSEQ multiplex PCR. The sample consists of 200,000 or so clones, around 87% of them appearing once. The specimen was peripheral blood. The receptors derive from a man aged 55 to 70 with acute or convalescent COVID-19.

The chain joins TRBV4-1 to TRBJ2-7; 9 bases agree with TRBD2. Germline CDR1 reads MGHRA; CDR2 reads YSYEKL. V dropped 1 base and J dropped 2; count of bases not matched to a gene: 6. The CDR3 covers 16 residues. CDR3 in DNA: TGCGCCAGCAGCCAAGCGGTTAGCGGGGGCCCCTACGAGCAGTACTTC. Translated: CASSQAVSGGPYEQYF.

This chain connects TRBV7-9 to TRBJ2-1; D may be TRBD2 (5 bases). The germline V and J ends were trimmed by 5 bases and 5 bases, with 19 bases remaining between them. Germline V gives CDR1 SEHNR, CDR2 FQNEAQ (reference sequence). There are 16 residues in the CDR3. The CDR3: CASSPRGRGRNNEQFF. The CDR3 DNA sequence: TGTGCCAGCAGCCCCCGAGGGCGTGGCAGGAACAATGAGCAGTTCTTC.

The V call is TRBV3-1 (or the pseudogene TRBV3-2), the J call TRBJ1-2, with D possibly being TRBD1 (5 bases). With 6 bases removed from V and 8 bases from J, the gap between germline ends came to 13 bases. Germline V lookup: CDR1 LGHDT, CDR2 YNNKEL (reference sequence). The CDR3 sequence is 12 residues long. Here the CDR3 DNA reads TGTGCCAGCAGGGGGCAGGTTGGGGGCTACACCTTC. Amino acids: CASRGQVGGYTF.

The genes are TRBV6-5 and TRBJ1-1; no definite D call. V dropped 0 bases and J dropped 6 bases, with 11 bases sitting between them. The CDR3 covers 14 residues. Germline V gives CDR1 MNHEY, CDR2 SVGAGI. The CDR3 bases are TGTGCCAGCAGTTACTCGAGTCCGGAGGCTGAAGCTTTCTTT. It is translated as CASSYSSPEAEAFF.